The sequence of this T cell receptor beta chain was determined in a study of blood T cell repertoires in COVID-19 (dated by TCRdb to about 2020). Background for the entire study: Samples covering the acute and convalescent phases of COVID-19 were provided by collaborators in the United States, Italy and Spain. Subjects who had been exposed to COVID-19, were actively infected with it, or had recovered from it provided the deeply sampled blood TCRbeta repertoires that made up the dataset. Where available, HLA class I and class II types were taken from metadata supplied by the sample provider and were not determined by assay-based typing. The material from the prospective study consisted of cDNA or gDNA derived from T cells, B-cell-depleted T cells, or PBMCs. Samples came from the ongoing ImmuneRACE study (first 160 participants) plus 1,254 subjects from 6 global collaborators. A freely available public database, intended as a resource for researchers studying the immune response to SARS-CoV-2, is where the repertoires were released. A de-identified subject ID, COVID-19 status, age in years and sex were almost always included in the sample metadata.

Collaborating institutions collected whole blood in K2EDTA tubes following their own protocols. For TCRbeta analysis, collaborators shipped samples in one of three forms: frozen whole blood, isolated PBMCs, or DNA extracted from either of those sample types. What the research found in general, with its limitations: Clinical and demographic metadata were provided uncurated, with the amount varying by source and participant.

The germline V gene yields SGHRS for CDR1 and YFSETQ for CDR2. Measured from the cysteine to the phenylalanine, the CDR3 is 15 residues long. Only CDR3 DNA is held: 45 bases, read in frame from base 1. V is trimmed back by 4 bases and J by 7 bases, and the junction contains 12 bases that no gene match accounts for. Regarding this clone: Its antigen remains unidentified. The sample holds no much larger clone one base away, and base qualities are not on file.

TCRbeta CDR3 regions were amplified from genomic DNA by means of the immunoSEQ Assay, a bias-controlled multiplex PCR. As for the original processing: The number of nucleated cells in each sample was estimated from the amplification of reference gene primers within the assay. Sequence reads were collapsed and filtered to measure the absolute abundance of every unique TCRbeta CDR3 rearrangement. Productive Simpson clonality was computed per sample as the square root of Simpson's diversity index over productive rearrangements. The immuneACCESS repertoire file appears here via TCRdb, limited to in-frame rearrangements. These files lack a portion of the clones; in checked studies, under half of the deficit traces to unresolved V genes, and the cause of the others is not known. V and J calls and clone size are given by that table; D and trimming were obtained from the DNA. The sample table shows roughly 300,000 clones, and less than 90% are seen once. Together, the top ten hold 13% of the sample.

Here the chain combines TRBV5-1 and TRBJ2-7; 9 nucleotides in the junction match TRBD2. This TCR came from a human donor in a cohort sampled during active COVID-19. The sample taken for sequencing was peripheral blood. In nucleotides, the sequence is TGCGCCAGCAGCCGCAATAGCGGGAGTATGGGGGAGCAGTACTTC. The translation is CASSRNSGSMGEQYF. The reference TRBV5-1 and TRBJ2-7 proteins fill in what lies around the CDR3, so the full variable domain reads KAGVTQTPRYLIKTRGQQVTLSCSPISGHRSVSWYQQTPGQGLQFLFEYFSETQRNKGNFPGRFSGRQFSNSRSEMNVSTLELGDSALYLCASSRNSGSMGEQYFGPGTRLTVT.